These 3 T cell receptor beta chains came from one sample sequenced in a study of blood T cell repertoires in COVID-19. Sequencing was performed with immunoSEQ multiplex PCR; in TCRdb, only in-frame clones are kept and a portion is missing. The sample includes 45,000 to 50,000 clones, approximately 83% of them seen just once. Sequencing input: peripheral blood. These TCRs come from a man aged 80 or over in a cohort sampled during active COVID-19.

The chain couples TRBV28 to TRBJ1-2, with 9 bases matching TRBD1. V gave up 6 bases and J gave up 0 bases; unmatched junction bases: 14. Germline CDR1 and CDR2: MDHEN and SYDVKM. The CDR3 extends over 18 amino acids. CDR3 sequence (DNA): TGTGCCAGCAGGCCGGGACAGGGCCGAAAGAGTACTAACTATGGCTACACCTTC. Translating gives CASRPGQGRKSTNYGYTF.

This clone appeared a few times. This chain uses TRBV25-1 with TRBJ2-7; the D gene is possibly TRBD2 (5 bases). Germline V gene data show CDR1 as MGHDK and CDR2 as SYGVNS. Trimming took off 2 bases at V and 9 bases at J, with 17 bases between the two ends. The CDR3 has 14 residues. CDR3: CASSERGRAVRQYF. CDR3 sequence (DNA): TGTGCCAGCAGTGAACGGGGAAGGGCAGTACGGCAGTACTTC.

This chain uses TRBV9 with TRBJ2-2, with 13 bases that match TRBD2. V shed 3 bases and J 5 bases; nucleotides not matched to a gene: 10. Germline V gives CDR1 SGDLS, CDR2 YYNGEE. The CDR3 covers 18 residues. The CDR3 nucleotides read TGTGCCAGCAGCGCGAGAGAGGGACTAGCGGGGCGGACCGGGGAGCTGTTTTTT. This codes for CASSAREGLAGRTGELFF.